This T cell receptor beta chain was recorded in a study of cytomegalovirus exposure and HLA in healthy donors. Whole-study findings and limits: Previously analyzed data showed that most TCR beta V segments were productive at a frequency of about 90% or about 30%.

The CDR3 is made up of 15 amino acids. The germline V gene encodes CDR1 ENHRY and CDR2 SYGVKD. Losses at the gene ends were 7 bases for V and 6 bases for J; bases not matched to a gene: 13. PCR employed 60 Vbeta and 13 Jbeta primers. TCRdb's table, derived via immunoSEQ multiplex PCR, lists solely in-frame clones and lacks some. The table includes 150,000 to 200,000 clones, 65% to 85% detected once. About this clone itself: Its antigen is not known.

Material: PBMCs. The TCR sequence derives from a male donor in good health and CMV-seropositive. The genes are TRBV10-3 and TRBJ2-7; 9 nucleotides line up with TRBD1. The CDR3 spells CAINQPGQGNPEQYF. The CDR3 nucleotides read TGTGCCATCAACCAACCGGGACAGGGTAATCCCGAGCAGTACTTC.